Presented here are 27 T cell receptor beta chains from one specimen sequenced in a study of response to subunit inactivated influenza vaccine. MiXCR, applied by TCRdb to the RT-PCR reads, yields one record per CDR3 protein. Of about 800,000 distinct CDR3 sequences listed, 20% to 25% are singletons. Specimen: PBMCs from blood, collected more than 4 days after vaccination. These receptors were taken from a man between 45 and 60 years old who received an inactivated influenza vaccine.

This clonotype was detected only a few times. The chain has TRBV6-1 and TRBJ2-5; 7 bases are a match to TRBD2. CDR1 MNHNS and CDR2 SASEGT come from the germline V gene. Trimming removed 6 bases from V and 2 bases from J; junction bases left unmatched: 12. The CDR3 is 16 residues long. CDR3 nucleotides: TGTGCCAGCAGGCCGCCCGCGGGAGCTGGACAAGAGACCCAGTACTTC. Its translation is CASRPPAGAGQETQYF.

This clonotype was seen many times. The gene calls are TRBV28 and TRBJ2-7; 7 nucleotides line up with TRBD2. CDR1 is MDHEN, CDR2 SYDVKM, per germline. Losses at the gene ends were 5 bases for V and 0 bases for J; bases not matched to a gene: 16. CDR3 length: 18 residues. CDR3 sequence: CASSPTRSWAGVSYEQYF. The CDR3 DNA is TGTGCCAGCAGTCCGACGCGGAGTTGGGCGGGAGTCTCCTACGAGCAGTACTTC.

This clonotype was picked up many times. The chain has TRBV12-3 or TRBV12-4 and TRBJ2-7, with D uncertain. Trimming shortened V by 10 bases and J by 0 bases, and 13 bases separated the two germline ends. The CDR3 loop spans 13 amino acids. CDR3 sequence reads: CATDSTPSYEQYF. CDR3 bases: TGTGCCACCGATTCGACGCCCTCCTACGAGCAGTACTTC.

In this sample, this clonotype turned up a few times. The rearrangement joins TRBV18 to TRBJ2-1, with D hard to call. With 2 bases removed from V and 8 bases from J, the gap between germline ends came to 4 bases. The germline gives CDR1 KGHSH, CDR2 LQKENI. This CDR3 region has 11 residues. The CDR3 DNA reads as TGTGCCAGCTCACCAATCGATGAGCAGTTCTTC. Protein: CASSPIDEQFF.

The V call is TRBV5-1, the J call TRBJ1-1; 7 bases are shared with TRBD1. In germline, CDR1 is SGHRS, CDR2 YFSETQ. The V segment lost 0 bases and the J segment 1 base; nucleotides outside the gene matches: 6. The length of the CDR3 is 16 residues. CDR3: CASSLETTGRNTEAFF. DNA for the CDR3: TGCGCCAGCAGCTTGGAAACGACAGGGCGGAACACTGAAGCTTTCTTT.

This clonotype was picked up many times. V gene TRBV7-2 combines with J gene TRBJ1-6, with D maybe TRBD1 (6 bases). The V end was cut by 2 bases, the J end by 10 bases, with 18 bases between. The CDR3 extends over 16 amino acids. The germline CDR1 and CDR2 sequences are SGHTA and FQGNSA. CDR3 in amino acids: CASSLLARGAKSPLHF. In DNA, the CDR3 is TGTGCCAGCAGCTTATTGGCTCGGGGGGCTAAGTCACCCCTCCACTTT.

This clonotype was counted only a few times. V and J are TRBV6-5 and TRBJ1-3; D unresolved. The V and J ends lost 0 bases and 4 bases respectively, with 4 bases between them. This CDR3 region has 13 residues. The V gene's germline CDR1 is MNHEY and CDR2 SVGAGI. CDR3 amino acids: CASSYSRGNTIYF. For the CDR3, the DNA is TGTGCCAGCAGTTACTCTAGAGGAAACACCATATATTTT.

The CDR3 nucleotides read TGCAGTGCAATTAGCGGGGGGGCCTCCTACGAGCAGTACTTC. It is translated as CSAISGGASYEQYF. V is TRBV20-1 and J is TRBJ2-7; the match to TRBD2 covers 11 bases. Germline trimming cut 6 bases from V and 0 bases from J; bases unmatched to any gene: 4. Germline-derived CDR1 and CDR2 are DFQATT and SNEGSKA (reference sequence). This CDR3 is built from 14 residues.

In its sample, this clonotype was seen a few times. The chain joins TRBV10-2 to TRBJ1-1; D gene uncertain. V gave up 3 bases and J gave up 1 base, with 9 bases separating them. This CDR3 is 14 amino acids long. Germline V lookup: CDR1 WSHSY, CDR2 SAAADI. This CDR3 reads CASSDWSGNTEAFF. DNA of the CDR3: TGCGCCAGCAGTGATTGGTCCGGGAACACTGAAGCTTTCTTT.

The gene calls are TRBV6-1 and TRBJ2-3; 9 bases map to TRBD2. CDR1 and CDR2 from the germline V gene are MNHNS and SASEGT. V lost 8 bases and J lost 1; bases outside the gene matches: 4. The CDR3 totals 14 residues. This CDR3 reads CASWVAGGTDTQYF. The CDR3 nucleotides are TGTGCCAGCTGGGTAGCGGGAGGCACAGATACGCAGTATTTT.

V usage is TRBV6-1 and J usage is TRBJ1-4; no definite D call. Germline loops: CDR1 MNHNS, CDR2 SASEGT. Trimming pared 2 bases from V and 8 bases from J, leaving 12 bases between. The CDR3 is 14 residues long. In nucleotides, the CDR3 is TGTGCCAGCAGTGAAACGGACGTCGGCGAAAAACTGTTTTTT. Translated: CASSETDVGEKLFF.

In its sample, this clonotype was seen many times. J is TRBJ2-3 and V is TRBV5-6; TRBD2 matches at 9 bases. This CDR3 is 16 amino acids long. Trimming cost V 4 bases and J 0 bases; bases outside gene matches: 6. Germline V CDR1 and CDR2: SGHDT, YYEEEE. Here the CDR3 DNA reads TGTGCCAGCAGCGATCAGCGGGGGGCAAGCACAGATACGCAGTATTTT. Translated, it gives CASSDQRGASTDTQYF.

This clonotype was found a few times. The CDR3 region has the DNA TGTGCCAGCAGCTTACGGGAGGCATACAATGAGCAGTTCTTC. Its protein is CASSLREAYNEQFF. The chain employs TRBV7-2 and TRBJ2-1; 7 bases match TRBD2. J was trimmed by 4 bases and V by 2 bases; bases with no gene match: 2. The germline gives CDR1 SGHTA, CDR2 FQGNSA. The CDR3 contains 14 residues.

The rearrangement links TRBV6-1 to TRBJ1-4, with TRBD1 matching over 7 bases. There are 14 residues in the CDR3. The germline CDR1 and CDR2 sequences are MNHNS and SASEGT. V shed 11 bases, J shed 4 bases, and the junction held 10 bases outside the gene matches. The CDR3 region is CAAGTATVNEKLFF. The DNA for the CDR3 is TGTGCCGCGGGGACAGCCACAGTTAATGAAAAACTGTTTTTT.

V gene TRBV5-1 combines with J gene TRBJ2-3; possibly TRBD1 for D (5 bases). Trimming pared 4 bases from V and 5 bases from J, leaving 11 bases between. The V gene's germline CDR1 is SGHRS and CDR2 YFSETQ. This CDR3 spans 13 amino acids. CDR3 nucleotides: TGCGCCAGCAGCACCCGGCAGGGAGATACGCAGTATTTT. Protein: CASSTRQGDTQYF.

This clonotype was picked up a small number of times. The J gene is TRBJ2-4, the V gene TRBV5-1; tentatively, D is TRBD1 (6 bases). This CDR3 spans 14 amino acids. The V and J ends lost 5 bases and 8 bases respectively, with 17 bases between them. The germline CDR1 and CDR2 sequences are SGHRS and YFSETQ. The CDR3 loop reads CASRTSGVVDIQYF. CDR3 nucleotide sequence: TGCGCCAGCAGAACATCAGGGGTGGTAGACATTCAGTACTTC.

This rearrangement joins TRBV4-1 to TRBJ2-2; D gene unclear. V was clipped by 1 base and J by 5 bases, with 14 bases between them. Germline V CDR1 and CDR2: MGHRA, YSYEKL. This CDR3 is 16 amino acids long. The chain's CDR3 is CASSQVFPGLTGELFF. The CDR3 coding sequence is TGCGCCAGCAGCCAAGTCTTTCCCGGTCTTACCGGGGAGCTGTTTTTT.

This clonotype was picked up a small number of times. V is TRBV14 and J is TRBJ2-1, with 8 bases fitting TRBD2. The CDR3 has 21 amino acids. Germline CDR1 is SGHDN and CDR2 is FVKESK. The V segment lost 0 bases and the J segment 3 bases; nucleotides outside the gene matches: 19. DNA of the CDR3: TGTGCCAGCAGCCAAGAATGGGCTAGCGGGTATACTTCAGAAGGCTACAATGAGCAGTTCTTC. Translation: CASSQEWASGYTSEGYNEQFF.

This rearrangement joins TRBV7-8 to TRBJ1-5, with TRBD1 as a possible D gene (6 bases). Germline V gives CDR1 SGHVS, CDR2 FQNEAQ. The CDR3 consists of 15 residues. Trimming took 5 bases from V and 0 from J, leaving 11 bases between them. CDR3 amino acids: CASSRDRYSNQPQHF. CDR3 bases: TGTGCCAGCAGCCGAGACAGGTATAGCAATCAGCCCCAGCATTTT.

Regarding this clonotype: A read error may be the cause here, since a much bigger clone is one base away. This rearrangement joins TRBV6-2 or TRBV6-3 to TRBJ2-7; D ambiguous. Germline V gene sequence: CDR1 MNHEY, CDR2 SVGEGT. This CDR3 comprises 12 residues. With 6 bases removed from V and 8 bases from J, the gap between germline ends came to 14 bases. The CDR3 bases are TGTGCCAGCAGCGACGGCGCGTGTCAGCAGTACTTC. As protein: CASSDGACQQYF.

This chain joins TRBV5-1 and TRBJ2-2; 8 bases fit TRBD1. The germline CDR1 and CDR2 sequences are SGHRS and YFSETQ. The length of the CDR3 is 15 residues. V gave up 1 base and J gave up 4 bases; unmatched junction bases: 3. The CDR3 loop is CASSLTQGGTGELFF. The CDR3, as DNA: TGCGCCAGCAGCTTGACACAGGGGGGCACCGGGGAGCTGTTTTTT.

The chain recombines TRBV7-3 with TRBJ2-1; TRBD2 matches at 9 bases. The CDR3 has 20 residues. Germline CDR1 is SGHTA and CDR2 is FQGTGA. V shed 2 bases, J shed 1 base, and the junction held 15 bases outside the gene matches. The CDR3 nucleotides read TGTGCCAGCAGCTTACTTCCGAACCCGCGTCTAGCGGGATCCTACAATGAGCAGTTCTTC. Protein product: CASSLLPNPRLAGSYNEQFF.

J is TRBJ2-1 and V is TRBV29-1; a weak D match, TRBD2 (6 bases). V was cut by 7 bases and J by 8 bases, with 15 bases left in between. The CDR3 contains 12 residues. Germline-derived CDR1 and CDR2 are SQVTM and ANQGSEA. As DNA, the CDR3 is TGCAGCGGGGCCCGGGGGTTGCATGAGCAGTTCTTC. Translating gives CSGARGLHEQFF.

J is TRBJ2-3 and V is TRBV7-8, with a possible D match to TRBD2 (6 bases). The ends were cut back, 7 bases at V and 2 bases at J, with 19 bases in the middle. Germline-derived CDR1 and CDR2 are SGHVS and FQNEAQ. The CDR3 is made up of 16 amino acids. CDR3 nucleotide sequence: TGTGCCAGCACCGGGAGTGGCGGGTCACTCACAGATACGCAGTATTTT. Its translation is CASTGSGGSLTDTQYF. The whole variable domain, remainder taken from reference TRBV7-8 and TRBJ2-3, is GAGVSQSPRYKVAKRGQDVALRCDPISGHVSLFWYQQALGQGPEFLTYFQNEAQLDKSGLPSDRFFAERPEGSVSTLKIQRTQQEDSAVYLCASTGSGGSLTDTQYFGPGTRLTVL.

The chain uses TRBV20-1 and TRBJ2-1, with a possible D match to TRBD1 (5 bases). Germline assignment: CDR1 DFQATT and CDR2 SNEGSKA (reference sequence). Trimming left V 6 bases short and J 0 bases short, with 12 bases between. This CDR3 comprises 14 residues. The CDR3 reads CSATDSFSYNEQFF. CDR3 in DNA: TGCAGTGCGACCGACAGTTTCTCCTACAATGAGCAGTTCTTC.

The rearrangement uses TRBV6-2 or TRBV6-3 and TRBJ2-7; the match to TRBD2 covers 13 bases. From germline, CDR1 is MNHEY and CDR2 SVGEGT. The V segment lost 5 bases and the J segment 4 bases; nucleotides outside the gene matches: 8. The length of the CDR3 is 16 residues. CDR3 in amino acids: CASSPPGLAGLYEQYF. Written as DNA, the CDR3 is TGTGCCAGCAGTCCCCCGGGACTAGCGGGATTATACGAGCAGTACTTC.

This clonotype was found a few times. The chain has TRBV14 and TRBJ2-7, with D perhaps TRBD2 (6 bases). Trimming shortened V by 6 bases and J by 1 base, and 16 bases separated the two germline ends. This CDR3 has 15 amino acids. CDR1 is SGHDN and CDR2 is FVKESK in the germline V gene. This CDR3 reads CASSLQAGGSYEQYF. CDR3 nucleotides: TGTGCCAGCAGTCTCCAAGCCGGGGGTTCCTACGAGCAGTACTTC. Full variable domain (remainder filled in from reference TRBV14 and TRBJ2-7): EAGVTQFPSHSVIEKGQTVTLRCDPISGHDNLYWYRRVMGKEIKFLLHFVKESKQDESGMPNNRFLAERTGGTYSTLKVQPAELEDSGVYFCASSLQAGGSYEQYFGPGTRLTVT.